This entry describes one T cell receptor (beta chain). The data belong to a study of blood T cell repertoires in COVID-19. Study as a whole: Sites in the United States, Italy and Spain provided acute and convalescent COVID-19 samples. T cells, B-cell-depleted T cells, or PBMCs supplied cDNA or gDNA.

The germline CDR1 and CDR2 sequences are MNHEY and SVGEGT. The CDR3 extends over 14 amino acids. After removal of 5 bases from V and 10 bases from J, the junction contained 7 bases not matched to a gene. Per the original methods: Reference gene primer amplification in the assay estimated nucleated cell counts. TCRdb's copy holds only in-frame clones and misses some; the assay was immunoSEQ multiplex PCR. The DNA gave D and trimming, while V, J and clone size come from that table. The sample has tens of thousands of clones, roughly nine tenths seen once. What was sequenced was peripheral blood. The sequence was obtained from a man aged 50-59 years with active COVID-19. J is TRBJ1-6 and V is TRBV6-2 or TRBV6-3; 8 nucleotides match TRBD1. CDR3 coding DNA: TGTGCCAGCAGTCGGGACAGGATGAGATCACCCCTCCACTTT. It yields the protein CASSRDRMRSPLHF.